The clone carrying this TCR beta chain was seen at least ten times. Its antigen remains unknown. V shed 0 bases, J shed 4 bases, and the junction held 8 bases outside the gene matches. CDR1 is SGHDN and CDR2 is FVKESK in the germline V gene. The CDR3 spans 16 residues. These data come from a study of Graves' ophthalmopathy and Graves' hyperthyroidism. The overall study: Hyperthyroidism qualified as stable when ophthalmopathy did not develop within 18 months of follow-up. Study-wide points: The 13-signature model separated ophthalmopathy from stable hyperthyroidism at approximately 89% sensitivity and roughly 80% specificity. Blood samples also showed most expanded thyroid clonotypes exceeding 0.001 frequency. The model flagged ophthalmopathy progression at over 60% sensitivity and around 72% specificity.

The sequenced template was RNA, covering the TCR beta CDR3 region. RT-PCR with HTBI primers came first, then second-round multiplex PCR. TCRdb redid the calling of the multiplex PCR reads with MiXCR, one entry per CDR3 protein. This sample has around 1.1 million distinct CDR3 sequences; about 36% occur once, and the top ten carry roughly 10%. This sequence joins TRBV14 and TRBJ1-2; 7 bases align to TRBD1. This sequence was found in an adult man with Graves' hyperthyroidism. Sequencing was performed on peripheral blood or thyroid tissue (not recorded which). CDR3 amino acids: CASSQDFRGRVYGYTF. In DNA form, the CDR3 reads TGTGCCAGCAGCCAAGATTTTAGGGGGCGCGTCTATGGCTACACCTTC. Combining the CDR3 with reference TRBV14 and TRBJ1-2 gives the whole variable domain EAGVTQFPSHSVIEKGQTVTLRCDPISGHDNLYWYRRVMGKEIKFLLHFVKESKQDESGMPNNRFLAERTGGTYSTLKVQPAELEDSGVYFCASSQDFRGRVYGYTFGSGTRLTVV.